What follows are 8 T cell receptor beta chains derived from one specimen sequenced in a study of shared clonotypes between healthy human individuals. TCRdb's table, derived via immunoSEQ multiplex PCR, lists solely in-frame clones and lacks some. The table includes 2 million to 2.5 million clones, around 93% detected once. Sequenced: naive CD4+ T cells from PBMCs. The subset denotes: CD45RA+ positively selected. The receptor source for this set is a man aged 18-30 years in good health. Some clones in this sample may be carry-over from other donors' samples.

Only one count was recorded for this clone. The V and J genes are TRBV18 and TRBJ1-1; D might be TRBD1 (5 bases). This CDR3 is 15 amino acids long. The V end lost 2 bases, the J end lost 1 base, and 11 bases lay between the germline ends. The V gene's germline CDR1 is KGHSH and CDR2 LQKENI. CDR3 region: CASSPSTQANTEAFF. The DNA of the CDR3 is TGTGCCAGCTCACCATCCACACAGGCGAACACTGAAGCTTTCTTT.

The V call is TRBV6-6, the J call TRBJ2-7; 10 bases agree with TRBD2. Germline CDR1 and CDR2: MNHNY and SVGAGI (reference sequence). The CDR3 has 15 amino acids. V gave up 4 bases and J gave up 5 bases; unmatched junction bases: 8. CDR3 coding DNA: TGTGCCAGCAGTTCCCTAGCGGGAGCTTGGAACGAGCAGTACTTC. Its translation is CASSSLAGAWNEQYF.

This chain links TRBV30 with TRBJ2-4, with D uncertain. This CDR3 is 15 amino acids long. Germline assignment: CDR1 GTSNPN and CDR2 SVGIG (reference sequence). The V gene lost 0 bases and the J gene lost 0 bases, with 9 bases spanning the gap. This CDR3 is CAWSVLQTAKNIQYF. The CDR3 DNA follows: TGTGCCTGGAGTGTACTACAGACAGCCAAAAACATTCAGTACTTC. The full variable domain, with the rest looked up from reference TRBV30 and TRBJ2-4, is SQTIHQWPATLVQPVGSPLSLECTVEGTSNPNLYWYRQAAGRGLQLLFYSVGIGQISSEVPQNLSASRPQDRQFILSSKKLLLSDSGFYLCAWSVLQTAKNIQYFGAGTRLSVL.

The V and J genes are TRBV19 and TRBJ2-1; no firm D call. The V end was cut by 2 bases, the J end by 8 bases, with 13 bases between. The CDR3 extends over 14 amino acids. Germline CDR1 and CDR2: LNHDA and SQIVND (reference sequence). The CDR3, as DNA: TGTGCCAGTAGTATAACCGGACGAGCCTATGAGCAGTTCTTC. This encodes CASSITGRAYEQFF.

This clone was recorded only once. J is TRBJ2-5 and V is TRBV4-1, with 7 bases that match TRBD2. The junction had 10 bases not matched to a gene; V was cut back by 7 bases and J by 2 bases. Germline CDR1 and CDR2: MGHRA and YSYEKL. This CDR3 contains 15 residues. The CDR3 sequence: CASNHPGGGQETQYF. For the CDR3, the DNA is TGCGCCAGCAACCACCCCGGCGGGGGACAAGAGACCCAGTACTTC.

The rearrangement joins TRBV4-3 to TRBJ1-4; weak D call: TRBD1 (5 bases). Germline V gene lookup returns CDR1 LGHNA and CDR2 YSLEER. CDR3 length equals 16 residues. V dropped 0 bases and J dropped 3 bases, with 11 bases sitting between them. The CDR3: CASSQDLGGANEKLFF. In nucleotides, the CDR3 is TGCGCCAGCAGCCAAGATCTGGGGGGTGCTAATGAAAAACTGTTTTTT.

This clone appeared a single time. The chain carries TRBV19 and TRBJ1-5; D is ambiguous. Germline V gene data show CDR1 as LNHDA and CDR2 as SQIVND (reference sequence). Trimming cost V 4 bases and J 0 bases, with 13 bases left between them. This CDR3 region has 16 residues. The CDR3, as DNA: TGTGCCAGTAGTAGGGGTGTGGGTCCTAGCAATCAGCCCCAGCATTTT. It codes for CASSRGVGPSNQPQHF.

The V gene is TRBV10-3, the J gene TRBJ2-7; no clear D gene. Trimming stripped 0 bases from V and 2 bases from J, with 17 bases between. The CDR3 has 17 residues. Germline V lookup: CDR1 ENHRY, CDR2 SYGVKD. CDR3 nucleotides: TGTGCCATCAGTGAGTCGGCTTTCAAGCGCCCCGCCTACGAGCAGTACTTC. This sequence encodes CAISESAFKRPAYEQYF.